The clone carrying this TCR beta chain was recorded a few times. No antigen is known for it. It was template switching that added a universal primer site, and there were unique molecular identifiers on the cDNA. TCRdb fed the 5' RACE reads into MiXCR, producing one record per CDR3 protein. The repertoire holds some 440,000 distinct CDR3 sequences, with approximately 24% as singletons. This entry belongs to a study of identical twins. Findings and limits, study-wide: Beta clonotypes that were abundant in cord blood contained fewer insertions, a pattern absent from memory repertoires.

Germline V gene lookup returns CDR1 SGHRS and CDR2 YFSETQ. Trimming removed 0 bases from V and 3 bases from J; junction bases left unmatched: 2. The CDR3 covers 16 residues. This same sample was also taken into another study, of T cells expressing NK-cell markers. This second study notes: One of the eight sequenced donors was seronegative, whereas the other seven were HCMV-seropositive. About 1.0-7.0% of CD8+ T cells in more than 5 donors belonged to dominant NKG2C+ clonotypes.

The material sequenced was CD4+ T cells sorted from blood. The sequence was collected from a woman aged 18-29 years in good health. The chain couples TRBV5-1 to TRBJ2-1; 11 nucleotides line up with TRBD2. CDR3 loop: CASSLGLAGYYNEQFF. The CDR3, as DNA: TGCGCCAGCAGCTTGGGACTAGCGGGGTACTACAATGAGCAGTTCTTC.